These 29 T cell receptor beta chains came from one sample sequenced in a study of T cell responses to AZD1222 COVID-19 vaccine (dated by TCRdb to the early 2020s). Library creation used the immunoSEQ multiplex PCR assay. Drawn from immuneACCESS, this table holds only the in-frame rearrangements with V and J called that TCRdb kept. Clones are partly lost; checked studies trace under half to an unresolved V gene and leave the rest unexplained. In this sample the table shows approximately 190,000 clones, about 93% of which occur a single time. The ten largest clonotypes hold roughly 1% of the sample. This sample's time point label indicates: about 28 days (+/-7) after the second vaccine dose. The source material was peripheral blood, sampled 28 days after the second AZD1222 dose. The receptor source for this set is an adult who received the AZD1222 COVID-19 vaccine.

The CDR3 coding sequence is TGTGCCATCAGTGAGAGGGCCCAACAGGGAAGCAATGAGCAGTTCTTC. Protein sequence: CAISERAQQGSNEQFF. The chain couples TRBV10-3 to TRBJ2-1; weak D call: TRBD1 (6 bases). Germline CDR1 ENHRY, CDR2 SYGVKD. Trimming took 2 bases from V and 6 from J, leaving 17 bases between them. This CDR3 has 16 amino acids.

V usage is TRBV20-1 and J usage is TRBJ2-1; D is ambiguous. The germline V gene encodes CDR1 DFQATT and CDR2 SNEGSKA (reference sequence). V lost 6 bases to trimming and J lost 12 bases, with 15 bases between them. This CDR3 is built from 11 residues. CDR3 bases: TGCAGTGCCCGAAAGCCCCCCAGGCAGTTCTTC. It specifies CSARKPPRQFF.

V gene TRBV6-4 combines with J gene TRBJ2-5; tentatively, D is TRBD2 (5 bases). This CDR3 is 13 amino acids long. With 3 bases removed from V and 7 bases from J, the gap between germline ends came to 12 bases. CDR1 is MRHNA and CDR2 is SNTAGT in the germline V gene. The CDR3, as DNA: TGTGCCAGCAGTGATTCCCCAAGCGGGACCCAGTACTTC. It yields the protein CASSDSPSGTQYF.

This chain joins TRBV23-1 and TRBJ1-2, with 7 bases that match TRBD1. TRBV23-1 is an ORF, and what it does is uncertain. V lost 3 bases and J lost 9; bases outside the gene matches: 19. The CDR3 sequence is 17 residues long. The CDR3 DNA follows: TGCGCCAGCAGTCAGCCATACCTCAGGGGGAGGTCCGGGAGCTACACCTTC. It yields the protein CASSQPYLRGRSGSYTF.

V and J are TRBV28 and TRBJ2-2; 10 bases agree with TRBD2. Germline V lookup: CDR1 MDHEN, CDR2 SYDVKM. J gave up 0 bases and V 2 bases, and 9 bases lay outside the gene matches. The length of the CDR3 is 19 residues. The CDR3 loop is CASSLIPAGGPTNTGELFF. In DNA form, the CDR3 reads TGTGCCAGCAGTTTAATCCCAGCGGGGGGGCCGACGAACACCGGGGAGCTGTTTTTT.

This clone was detected a few times. V usage is TRBV5-1 and J usage is TRBJ2-1, with D perhaps TRBD1 (5 bases). The CDR3 totals 13 residues. With 5 bases removed from V and 5 bases from J, the gap between germline ends came to 11 bases. The V gene's germline CDR1 is SGHRS and CDR2 YFSETQ. The chain's CDR3 is CASSLTENNEQFF. The CDR3 region has the DNA TGCGCCAGCAGTTTGACAGAAAACAATGAGCAGTTCTTC.

This CDR3 reads CASSQANSGRSDTQYF. DNA of the CDR3: TGTGCCAGCAGCCAAGCGAATAGCGGGAGATCAGATACGCAGTATTTT. The V and J genes are TRBV3-1 (or the pseudogene TRBV3-2) and TRBJ2-3, with 9 bases matching TRBD2. This CDR3 spans 16 amino acids. The J segment lost 4 bases and the V segment lost 1 base, leaving 6 bases of the junction unmatched. Germline CDR1 LGHDT, CDR2 YNNKEL (reference sequence).

The chain links TRBV9 to TRBJ2-3; 7 bases are a match to TRBD2. The CDR3 runs 15 residues. From germline, CDR1 is SGDLS and CDR2 YYNGEE. J gave up 1 base and V 2 bases, and 4 bases lay outside the gene matches. This chain's CDR3 is CASSVGRGGTDTQYF. CDR3 DNA: TGTGCCAGCAGCGTGGGTCGGGGGGGCACAGATACGCAGTATTTT.

Comments on this clone: Relative to the germline gene, one junction end is altered; a read error may explain this. The chain uses TRBV4-2 and TRBJ1-2; no reliable D call. There are 15 residues in the CDR3. CDR1 is LGHNA, CDR2 YNFKEQ, per germline. The CDR3 bases are TGTGCCAGCAGCAAAGATATAGGGCAGAACTATGGCTACACCTTC. This translates into CASSKDIGQNYGYTF.

The chain carries TRBV5-1 and TRBJ1-1; D call uncertain. Trimming removed 1 base at V and 0 bases at J, with 19 bases between. There are 18 residues in the CDR3. The germline V gene has CDR1 SGHRS and CDR2 YFSETQ. CDR3 sequence (DNA): TGCGCCAGCAGCTTGTTTTTGGGGTCAGTGACATTGAACACTGAAGCTTTCTTT. It specifies CASSLFLGSVTLNTEAFF.

The chain is built from TRBV11-2 and TRBJ1-1, with D tentatively TRBD1 (5 bases). Trimming stripped 1 base from V and 5 bases from J, with 11 bases between. This CDR3 spans 14 amino acids. Germline V gene data show CDR1 as SGHAT and CDR2 as FQNNGV. The CDR3 nucleotides read TGTGCCAGCAGCTTAGGTCGCAGGGTGACTGAAGCTTTCTTT. Protein: CASSLGRRVTEAFF.

This rearrangement joins TRBV5-4 to TRBJ1-1, with D perhaps TRBD1 (6 bases). This CDR3 is 16 amino acids long. The germline V gene has CDR1 SGHNT and CDR2 YYREEE (reference sequence). V lost 0 bases, J lost 0 bases, and 12 bases lay in between. The CDR3 DNA follows: TGTGCCAGCAGCTTGGGGAGGGGGGCGTTGAACACTGAAGCTTTCTTT. This gives the protein CASSLGRGALNTEAFF. Based on the CDR3 plus reference TRBV5-4 and TRBJ1-1, the full variable domain is ETGVTQSPTHLIKTRGQQVTLRCSSQSGHNTVSWYQQALGQGPQFIFQYYREEENGRGNFPPRFSGLQFPNYSSELNVNALELDDSALYLCASSLGRGALNTEAFFGQGTRLTVV.

DNA of the CDR3: TGTGCCACCAGCACCGGGACTAGCGGGCTCGGGGGTAGAAATGAGCAGTTCTTC. Protein: CATSTGTSGLGGRNEQFF. The rearrangement uses TRBV24-1 and TRBJ2-1; 12 positions match TRBD2. The germline V gene encodes CDR1 KGHDR and CDR2 SFDVKD. The trim removed 7 bases at V and 7 bases at J, leaving 16 bases unmatched. The CDR3 runs 18 residues.

V is TRBV5-6 and J is TRBJ1-2, with 10 bases lining up with TRBD1. V gave up 4 bases and J gave up 4 bases; unmatched junction bases: 7. This CDR3 is 15 amino acids long. The germline V gene encodes CDR1 SGHDT and CDR2 YYEEEE. The CDR3 loop reads CASSTRQGAGYGYTF. In DNA form, the CDR3 reads TGTGCCAGCAGCACGAGACAGGGGGCGGGCTATGGCTACACCTTC.

The chain links TRBV6-5 to TRBJ1-2, with a tentative D call TRBD1 (5 bases). The CDR3 sequence is 14 residues long. The germline V gene encodes CDR1 MNHEY and CDR2 SVGAGI. The germline V and J ends were trimmed by 5 bases and 5 bases, with 15 bases remaining between them. The CDR3 sequence: CASSLFRQPYGYTF. In DNA form, the CDR3 reads TGTGCCAGCAGTCTTTTTCGACAGCCTTATGGCTACACCTTC.

This chain joins TRBV4-1 and TRBJ2-5, with 8 bases matching TRBD1. The V and J ends lost 4 bases and 3 bases, in that order; junction bases with no gene match: 7. Germline CDR1 MGHRA, CDR2 YSYEKL. The CDR3 has 15 residues. In DNA, the CDR3 is TGCGCCAGCAGCCTCCAGGGGGCGCGGAAAGAGACCCAGTACTTC. Translation gives CASSLQGARKETQYF.

This clone was seen just once. The chain couples TRBV2 to TRBJ1-2; D possibly corresponds to TRBD1 (5 bases). V dropped 4 bases and J dropped 7 bases, with 13 bases sitting between them. Germline CDR1 is SNHLY and CDR2 is FYNNEI. The CDR3 spans 13 residues. This chain's CDR3 is CASSVKGNGGYTF. In DNA, the CDR3 is TGTGCCAGCAGTGTGAAGGGGAATGGTGGCTACACCTTC.

The table lists this clone with a few counts. V and J are TRBV3-1 (or the pseudogene TRBV3-2) and TRBJ1-6; the D gene is possibly TRBD1 (5 bases). There are 13 residues in the CDR3. V lost 4 bases to trimming and J lost 7 bases, with 8 bases between them. Germline V CDR1 and CDR2: LGHDT, YNNKEL (reference sequence). As DNA, the CDR3 is TGTGCCAGCAGCCGACAGCTAAATTCACCCCTCCACTTT. It encodes CASSRQLNSPLHF.

The V call is TRBV4-1, the J call TRBJ1-2; D is possibly TRBD1 (5 bases). The CDR3 loop spans 16 amino acids. Trimming cost V 4 bases and J 0 bases, with 15 bases left between them. The germline gives CDR1 MGHRA, CDR2 YSYEKL. The CDR3 is CASSLQPRVSNYGYTF. The CDR3 DNA reads TGCGCCAGCAGCCTCCAACCCAGGGTCTCTAACTATGGCTACACCTTC.

The chain joins TRBV9 to TRBJ2-1; 8 bases match TRBD2. Germline trimming cut 2 bases from V and 7 bases from J; bases unmatched to any gene: 11. There are 16 residues in the CDR3. In germline, CDR1 is SGDLS, CDR2 YYNGEE. CDR3 loop: CASSVPFRGGPNEQFF. DNA of the CDR3: TGTGCCAGCAGCGTCCCCTTCCGGGGGGGCCCGAATGAGCAGTTCTTC.

The chain has TRBV7-9 and TRBJ2-2; 15 bases match TRBD2. Germline V gene data show CDR1 as SEHNR and CDR2 as FQNEAQ (reference sequence). The CDR3 runs 17 residues. The ends lost 5 bases at V and 1 base at J; junction bases unmatched: 2. The CDR3 DNA sequence: TGTGCCAGCAGCGGACTAGCGGGGGGGAGGAACACCGGGGAGCTGTTTTTT. The encoded protein is CASSGLAGGRNTGELFF.

The chain uses TRBV1 and TRBJ2-7. TRBV1 is a pseudogene segment. The CDR3 loop spans 16 amino acids. This CDR3 is CTSSQDSIGPTYEQYF. CDR3 DNA: TGCACCAGCAGCCAAGATTCAATAGGGCCAACCTACGAGCAGTACTTC.

This chain connects TRBV18 to TRBJ1-3; tentatively, D is TRBD1 (5 bases). The V end lost 3 bases, the J end lost 1 base, and 16 bases lay between the germline ends. The germline gives CDR1 KGHSH, CDR2 LQKENI. This CDR3 is built from 17 residues. CDR3 coding DNA: TGTGCCAGCTCACCTTCAACCTTGGGGCAATCTGGAAACACCATATATTTT. Protein: CASSPSTLGQSGNTIYF.

This clone has just one count. DNA for the CDR3: TGTGCCAGCAGCAAGACAGGGAACTATGGCTACACCTTC. Amino acids: CASSKTGNYGYTF. This rearrangement joins TRBV21-1 to TRBJ1-2; the table's TRBD1 call for D was not verified on the DNA. TRBV21-1 is classified as a pseudogene. This CDR3 spans 13 amino acids.

This rearrangement joins TRBV11-2 to TRBJ1-2; perhaps TRBD1 as D (5 bases). Germline loops: CDR1 SGHAT, CDR2 FQNNGV. The CDR3 loop spans 13 amino acids. Trimming left V 3 bases short and J 7 bases short, with 12 bases between. Written as DNA, the CDR3 is TGTGCCAGCAGCTTTACCGGAGGGGTTGGCTACACCTTC. This codes for CASSFTGGVGYTF. Variable domain in full (rest from reference TRBV11-2 and TRBJ1-2): EAGVAQSPRYKIIEKRQSVAFWCNPISGHATLYWYQQILGQGPKLLIQFQNNGVVDDSQLPKDRFSAERLKGVDSTLKIQPAKLEDSAVYLCASSFTGGVGYTFGSGTRLTVV.

The count of this clone is one. The chain uses TRBV5-1 and TRBJ1-2; no definite D call. The V end was cut by 0 bases, the J end by 8 bases, with 17 bases between. This CDR3 is 15 amino acids long. The germline gives CDR1 SGHRS, CDR2 YFSETQ. The DNA of the CDR3 is TGCGCCAGCAGCTTGGAGCAGCCCAAGGATGGGGGCTACACCTTC. Its protein product is CASSLEQPKDGGYTF.

The chain uses TRBV7-2 and TRBJ1-5; D is undetermined. Germline lookup yields CDR1 SGHTA and CDR2 FQGNSA. V lost 1 base and J 4 bases, leaving 5 bases between the germline ends. This CDR3 is 13 amino acids long. The CDR3 loop is CASSLEVNQPQHF. The DNA of the CDR3 is TGTGCCAGCAGCTTAGAAGTAAATCAGCCCCAGCATTTT.

About this clone itself: This CDR3 is also generated by other DNA sequences in the sample. The V and J genes are TRBV12-3 or TRBV12-4 and TRBJ1-5, with no clear D. V lost 2 bases and J lost 2, with 4 bases in between. This CDR3 is built from 13 residues. The CDR3 reads CASSLMGNQPQHF. CDR3 sequence (DNA): TGTGCCAGCAGTTTAATGGGCAATCAGCCCCAGCATTTT.

This sequence joins TRBV18 and TRBJ2-2; D unresolved. This CDR3 comprises 17 residues. Trimming pared 0 bases from V and 0 bases from J, leaving 11 bases between. CDR1 and CDR2 (germline): KGHSH, LQKENI. Written as DNA, the CDR3 is TGTGCCAGCTCACCACCGACGACGGCCGCGAACACCGGGGAGCTGTTTTTT. Translating gives CASSPPTTAANTGELFF.